Below are 9 T cell receptor beta chains sequenced from a single sample in a study of cytomegalovirus exposure and HLA in healthy donors. PCR was performed using 60 Vbeta and 13 Jbeta primers. The data were produced by immunoSEQ multiplex PCR, yet TCRdb's version contains in-frame clones alone and is incomplete. The profile shows about 160,000 clones, 70% to 85% of them singletons. Specimen: PBMCs. The receptors were gathered from a man aged 45-65 years in good health and CMV-seropositive.

V is TRBV2 and J is TRBJ2-5; D remains ambiguous. The CDR3 contains 14 residues. CDR1 is SNHLY and CDR2 is FYNNEI in the germline V gene. V was clipped by 3 bases and J by 5 bases, with 13 bases between them. DNA for the CDR3: TGTGCCAGCAGTGATTATGTGGCCGGGGAGACCCAGTACTTC. It encodes CASSDYVAGETQYF.

The sample holds one count of this clone. This chain joins TRBV5-1 and TRBJ2-3; 9 bases agree with TRBD1. The CDR3 is made up of 14 amino acids. With V trimmed by 3 bases and J by 5 bases, 4 bases remained unmatched. Germline lookup yields CDR1 SGHRS and CDR2 YFSETQ. This CDR3 reads CASSSRQGGDTQYF. In DNA, the CDR3 is TGCGCCAGCAGCTCCCGACAGGGGGGAGATACGCAGTATTTT. The whole variable domain, filled in from reference TRBV5-1 and TRBJ2-3, reads KAGVTQTPRYLIKTRGQQVTLSCSPISGHRSVSWYQQTPGQGLQFLFEYFSETQRNKGNFPGRFSGRQFSNSRSEMNVSTLELGDSALYLCASSSRQGGDTQYFGPGTRLTVL.

Only a few counts were recorded for this clone. The sample contains more than one DNA sequence encoding this CDR3. V gene TRBV6-4 combines with J gene TRBJ2-2, with 9 bases lining up with TRBD1. The CDR3 has 14 residues. Germline trimming cut 6 bases from V and 4 bases from J; bases unmatched to any gene: 3. Germline CDR1 MRHNA, CDR2 SNTAGT. The chain's CDR3 is CASSRQGGTGELFF. As DNA, the CDR3 is TGTGCCAGCAGCCGACAGGGGGGCACCGGGGAGCTGTTTTTT.

Notes on this clone: Because the CDR3's place on the DNA is in doubt, the DNA is left out and the CDR3 is given as listed by TCRdb. V is TRBV11-3 and J is TRBJ1-1; the DNA was not compared with TRBD1, the D call given in the table. The CDR3 is made up of 13 amino acids, end residues included. Looked up from germline, CDR1 is SGHNT and CDR2 is YENEEA. CDR3 sequence: CASSFGPGAMVFF.

The chain is built from TRBV6-5 and TRBJ1-5; 8 bases are shared with TRBD1. The germline CDR1 and CDR2 sequences are MNHEY and SVGAGI. This CDR3 contains 13 residues. The trim removed 5 bases at V and 7 bases at J, leaving 4 bases unmatched. The CDR3 sequence: CASSRTGSQPQHF. The DNA for the CDR3 is TGTGCCAGCAGTCGGACAGGGTCGCAGCCCCAGCATTTT.

The genes are TRBV7-8 and TRBJ2-7; TRBD2 is a possible D gene (5 bases). This CDR3 has 11 residues. V was pared by 4 bases and J by 5 bases, with 6 bases between. Germline V gives CDR1 SGHVS, CDR2 FQNEAQ. The CDR3 region is CASSSRDEQYF. CDR3 nucleotides: TGTGCCAGCAGCTCGAGGGACGAGCAGTACTTC. The full variable domain, completed using reference TRBV7-8 and TRBJ2-7, is GAGVSQSPRYKVAKRGQDVALRCDPISGHVSLFWYQQALGQGPEFLTYFQNEAQLDKSGLPSDRFFAERPEGSVSTLKIQRTQQEDSAVYLCASSSRDEQYFGPGTRLTVT.

The chain carries TRBV6-1 and TRBJ2-3, with 9 bases identical to TRBD2. This CDR3 region has 16 residues. The germline gives CDR1 MNHNS, CDR2 SASEGT. After removal of 1 base from V and 5 bases from J, the junction contained 7 bases not matched to a gene. The CDR3 coding sequence is TGTGCCAGCAGTGAAGAGGTGGCGGGGGGGCTAGATACGCAGTATTTT. It is translated as CASSEEVAGGLDTQYF.

The chain employs TRBV19 and TRBJ1-1; D unclear. The germline gives CDR1 LNHDA, CDR2 SQIVND (reference sequence). This CDR3 has 14 residues. Trimming left V 2 bases short and J 1 base short, with 8 bases between. The CDR3 DNA sequence: TGTGCCAGTAGTATATTCGGAGCGAACACTGAAGCTTTCTTT. Its translation: CASSIFGANTEAFF.

The table lists this clone with a count of one. The chain couples TRBV19 to TRBJ2-7; 7 bases agree with TRBD1. There are 16 residues in the CDR3. V lost 5 bases and J lost 1; bases outside the gene matches: 11. Germline V CDR1 and CDR2: LNHDA, SQIVND (reference sequence). The CDR3 region is CASSPDRRLGSYEQYF. CDR3 sequence (DNA): TGTGCCAGTAGTCCGGACAGGAGGCTAGGTTCCTACGAGCAGTACTTC.